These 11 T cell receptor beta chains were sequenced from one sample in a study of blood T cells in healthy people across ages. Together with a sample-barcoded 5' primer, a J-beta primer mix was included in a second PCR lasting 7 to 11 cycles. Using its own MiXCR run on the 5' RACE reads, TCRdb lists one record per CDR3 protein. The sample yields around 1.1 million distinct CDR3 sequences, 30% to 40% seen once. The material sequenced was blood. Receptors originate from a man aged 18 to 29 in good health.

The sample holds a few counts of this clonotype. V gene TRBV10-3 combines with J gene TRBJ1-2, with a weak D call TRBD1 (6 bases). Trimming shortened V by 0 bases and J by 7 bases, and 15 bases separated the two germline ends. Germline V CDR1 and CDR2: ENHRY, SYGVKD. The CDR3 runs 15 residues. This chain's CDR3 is CAISESTGAVSGYTF. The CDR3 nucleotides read TGTGCCATCAGTGAGTCGACGGGGGCGGTTAGTGGCTACACCTTC.

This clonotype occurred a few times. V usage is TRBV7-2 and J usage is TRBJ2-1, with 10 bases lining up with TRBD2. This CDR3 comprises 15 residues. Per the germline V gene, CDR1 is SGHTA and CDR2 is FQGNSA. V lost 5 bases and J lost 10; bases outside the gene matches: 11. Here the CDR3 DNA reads TGTGCCAGCAGCCCGGGGGGTAGCGGGGGGCCCGAGCAGTTCTTC. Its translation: CASSPGGSGGPEQFF.

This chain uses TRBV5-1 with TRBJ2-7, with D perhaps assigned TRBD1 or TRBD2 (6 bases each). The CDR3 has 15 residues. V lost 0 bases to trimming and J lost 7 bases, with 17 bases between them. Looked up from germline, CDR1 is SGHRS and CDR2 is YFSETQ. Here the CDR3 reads CASSLGGASNNEQYF. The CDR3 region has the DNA TGCGCCAGCAGCTTGGGGGGGGCCAGCAACAATGAGCAGTACTTC. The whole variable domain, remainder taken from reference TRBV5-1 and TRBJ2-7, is KAGVTQTPRYLIKTRGQQVTLSCSPISGHRSVSWYQQTPGQGLQFLFEYFSETQRNKGNFPGRFSGRQFSNSRSEMNVSTLELGDSALYLCASSLGGASNNEQYFGPGTRLTVT.

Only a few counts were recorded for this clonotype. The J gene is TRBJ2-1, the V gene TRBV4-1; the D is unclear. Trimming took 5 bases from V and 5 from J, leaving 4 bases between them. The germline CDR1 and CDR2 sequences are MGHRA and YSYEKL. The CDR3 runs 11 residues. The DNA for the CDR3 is TGCGCCAGCAGCAAAAACAATGAGCAGTTCTTC. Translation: CASSKNNEQFF.

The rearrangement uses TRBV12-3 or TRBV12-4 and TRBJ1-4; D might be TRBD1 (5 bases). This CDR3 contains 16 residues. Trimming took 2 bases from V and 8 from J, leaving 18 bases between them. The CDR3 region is CASSLIGGARGEKLFF. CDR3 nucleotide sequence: TGTGCCAGCAGTTTAATAGGCGGCGCCCGGGGCGAAAAACTGTTTTTT.

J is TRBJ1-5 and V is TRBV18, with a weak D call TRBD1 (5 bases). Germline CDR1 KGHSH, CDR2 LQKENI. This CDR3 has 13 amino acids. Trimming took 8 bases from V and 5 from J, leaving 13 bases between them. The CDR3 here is CASTASTDQPQHF. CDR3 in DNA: TGTGCCAGCACCGCATCGACAGATCAGCCCCAGCATTTT.

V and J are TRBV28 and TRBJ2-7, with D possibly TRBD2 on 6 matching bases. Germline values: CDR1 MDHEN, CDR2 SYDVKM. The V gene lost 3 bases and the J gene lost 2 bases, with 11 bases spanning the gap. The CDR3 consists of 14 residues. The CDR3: CASSLEGPPYEQYF. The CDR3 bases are TGTGCCAGCAGTTTGGAGGGCCCCCCCTACGAGCAGTACTTC. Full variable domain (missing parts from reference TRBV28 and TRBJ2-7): DVKVTQSSRYLVKRTGEKVFLECVQDMDHENMFWYRQDPGLGLRLIYFSYDVKMKEKGDIPEGYSVSREKKERFSLILESASTNQTSMYLCASSLEGPPYEQYFGPGTRLTVT.

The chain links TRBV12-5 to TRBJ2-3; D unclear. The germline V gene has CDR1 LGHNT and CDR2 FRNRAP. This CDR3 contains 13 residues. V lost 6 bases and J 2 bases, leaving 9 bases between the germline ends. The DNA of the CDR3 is TGTGCTAGTGGGTCCGCGAACACAGATACGCAGTATTTT. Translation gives CASGSANTDTQYF.

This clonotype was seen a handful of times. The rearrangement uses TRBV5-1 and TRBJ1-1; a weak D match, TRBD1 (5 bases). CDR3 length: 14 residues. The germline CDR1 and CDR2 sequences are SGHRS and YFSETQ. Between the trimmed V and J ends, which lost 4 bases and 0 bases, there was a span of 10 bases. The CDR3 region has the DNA TGCGCCAGCAGCCGGGACGGAATGAACACTGAAGCTTTCTTT. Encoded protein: CASSRDGMNTEAFF.

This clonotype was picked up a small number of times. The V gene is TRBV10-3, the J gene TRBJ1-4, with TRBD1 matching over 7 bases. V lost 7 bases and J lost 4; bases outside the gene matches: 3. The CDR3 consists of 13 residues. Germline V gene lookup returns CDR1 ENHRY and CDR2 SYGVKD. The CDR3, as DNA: TGTGCCATCAATCGGGACAGTAATGAAAAACTGTTTTTT. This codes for CAINRDSNEKLFF.

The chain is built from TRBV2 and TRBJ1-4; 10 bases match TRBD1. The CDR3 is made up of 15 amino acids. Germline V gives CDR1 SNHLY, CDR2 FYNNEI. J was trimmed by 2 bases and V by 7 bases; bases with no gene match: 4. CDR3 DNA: TGTGCCAGCAACGGACAGGGGGGTACTAATGAAAAACTGTTTTTT. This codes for CASNGQGGTNEKLFF.